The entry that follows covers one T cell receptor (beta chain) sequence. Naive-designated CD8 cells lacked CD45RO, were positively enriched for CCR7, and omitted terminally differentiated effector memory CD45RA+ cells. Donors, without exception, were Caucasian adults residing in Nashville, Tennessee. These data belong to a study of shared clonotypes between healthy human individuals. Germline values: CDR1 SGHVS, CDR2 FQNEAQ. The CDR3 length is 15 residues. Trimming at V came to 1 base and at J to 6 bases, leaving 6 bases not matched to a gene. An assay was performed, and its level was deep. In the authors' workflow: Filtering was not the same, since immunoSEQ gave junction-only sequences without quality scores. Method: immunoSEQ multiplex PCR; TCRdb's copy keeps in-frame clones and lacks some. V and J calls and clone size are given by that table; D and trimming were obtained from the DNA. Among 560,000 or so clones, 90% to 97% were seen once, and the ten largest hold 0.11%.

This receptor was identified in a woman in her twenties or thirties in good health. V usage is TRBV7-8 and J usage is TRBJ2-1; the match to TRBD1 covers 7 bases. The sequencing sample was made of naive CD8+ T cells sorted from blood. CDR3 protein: CASSLVEGALNEQFF. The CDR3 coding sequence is TGTGCCAGCAGCTTAGTTGAGGGGGCGCTCAATGAGCAGTTCTTC. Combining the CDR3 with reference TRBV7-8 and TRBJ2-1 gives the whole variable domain GAGVSQSPRYKVAKRGQDVALRCDPISGHVSLFWYQQALGQGPEFLTYFQNEAQLDKSGLPSDRFFAERPEGSVSTLKIQRTQQEDSAVYLCASSLVEGALNEQFFGPGTRLTVL.